The 18 T cell receptor beta chains in this list originate from one sample, sequenced in a study of long-term antiretroviral therapy in people with HIV. Assay version v3.0 of immunoSEQ was used, and it was run at survey level. Clones were read by immunoSEQ multiplex PCR, and TCRdb kept only the in-frame ones, dropping some. The sample has tens of thousands of clones; under 90% are singletons. Here the sequenced sample was unsorted PBMCs, taken 4.8 years after starting antiretroviral therapy. The receptors originated from a man in his forties or fifties with HIV.

This clone appeared once. This chain connects TRBV27 to TRBJ1-5, with D unclear. Germline-derived CDR1 and CDR2 are MNHEY and SMNVEV (reference sequence). Trimming cost V 8 bases and J 5 bases, with 16 bases left between them. The CDR3 sequence is 14 residues long. The DNA for the CDR3 is TGTGCCAGCGGAACGTTTAACGGGGATCAGCCCCAGCATTTT. Protein product: CASGTFNGDQPQHF.

This clone has just a few counts. The chain combines TRBV29-1 with TRBJ2-2; TRBD2 agrees at 11 bases. The CDR3 runs 15 residues. The germline V gene encodes CDR1 SQVTM and CDR2 ANQGSEA. Germline trimming cut 5 bases from V and 6 bases from J; bases unmatched to any gene: 8. Written as DNA, the CDR3 is TGCAGCGTTTTCTTTCTTAGCGGGAGGGCCGGGGAGCTGTTTTTT. It encodes CSVFFLSGRAGELFF.

The chain has TRBV29-1 and TRBJ1-1; D call uncertain. Germline V gene lookup returns CDR1 SQVTM and CDR2 ANQGSEA. Trimming removed 4 bases from V and 0 bases from J, with 9 bases in between. CDR3 length: 13 amino acids. CDR3 residues: CSVALRLNTEAFF. The DNA of the CDR3 is TGCAGCGTTGCCCTTCGCCTGAACACTGAAGCTTTCTTT. Using reference TRBV29-1 and TRBJ1-1 for the parts outside the CDR3, the full variable domain is SAVISQKPSRDICQRGTSLTIQCQVDSQVTMMFWYRQQPGQSLTLIATANQGSEATYESGFVIDKFPISRPNLTFSTLTVSNMSPEDSSIYLCSVALRLNTEAFFGQGTRLTVV.

The chain recombines TRBV30 with TRBJ1-1, with 7 bases aligning to TRBD1. V lost 0 bases to trimming and J lost 6 bases; unmatched junction nucleotides: 10. The germline V gene encodes CDR1 GTSNPN and CDR2 SVGIG (reference sequence). CDR3 size: 15 residues. In DNA form, the CDR3 reads TGTGCCTGGAGTGTACTGGCAGGGGGGGGATCTGAAGCTTTCTTT. Encoded protein: CAWSVLAGGGSEAFF.

This rearrangement joins TRBV2 to TRBJ1-5; D is perhaps TRBD1 (5 bases). This CDR3 is built from 16 residues. CDR1 and CDR2 from the germline V gene are SNHLY and FYNNEI. Trimming stripped 3 bases from V and 0 bases from J, with 12 bases between. CDR3 amino acids: CASSDLTGDSNQPQHF. The CDR3 coding sequence is TGTGCCAGCAGTGACTTGACGGGGGATAGCAATCAGCCCCAGCATTTT.

The chain employs TRBV9 and TRBJ2-1, with 8 bases that match TRBD1. The CDR3 covers 18 residues. V dropped 0 bases and J dropped 6; count of bases not matched to a gene: 14. Germline values: CDR1 SGDLS, CDR2 YYNGEE. The CDR3 coding sequence is TGTGCCAGCAGCGTAGAGGGCAGGGGGCTTCTCGCATCCAATGAGCAGTTCTTC. Translated: CASSVEGRGLLASNEQFF.

This clone was recorded once. V and J are TRBV10-3 and TRBJ1-1; 10 bases are shared with TRBD1. V shed 7 bases and J 5 bases; nucleotides not matched to a gene: 7. CDR1 and CDR2 (germline): ENHRY, SYGVKD. CDR3 length equals 14 residues. CDR3 DNA: TGTGCCATCACCTCAGGGACAGGGGAGACTGAAGCTTTCTTT. Encoded protein: CAITSGTGETEAFF.

The chain carries TRBV7-9 and TRBJ2-5, with TRBD2 as a possible D gene (5 bases). The CDR3 has 18 amino acids. Trimming shortened V by 5 bases and J by 2 bases, and 24 bases separated the two germline ends. Per the germline V gene, CDR1 is SEHNR and CDR2 is FQNEAQ (reference sequence). The CDR3 spells CASSKLFGVTRQQETQYF. The CDR3 nucleotides are TGTGCCAGCAGCAAGCTTTTTGGGGTAACTAGGCAGCAAGAGACCCAGTACTTC.

CDR3 sequence reads: CASSDTSGSSYEQYF. The CDR3 region has the DNA TGTGCCAGCAGTGACACTAGCGGGAGCTCCTACGAGCAGTACTTC. The chain combines TRBV28 with TRBJ2-7, with 11 positions matching TRBD2. The germline CDR1 and CDR2 sequences are MDHEN and SYDVKM. V lost 5 bases to trimming and J lost 0 bases; unmatched junction nucleotides: 3. The CDR3 extends over 15 amino acids. Looking up the rest from reference TRBV28 and TRBJ2-7 gives the full variable domain: DVKVTQSSRYLVKRTGEKVFLECVQDMDHENMFWYRQDPGLGLRLIYFSYDVKMKEKGDIPEGYSVSREKKERFSLILESASTNQTSMYLCASSDTSGSSYEQYFGPGTRLTVT.

V usage is TRBV28 and J usage is TRBJ2-7, with D perhaps assigned TRBD1 or TRBD2 (6 bases each). From germline, CDR1 is MDHEN and CDR2 SYDVKM. This CDR3 has 14 residues. The V end lost 5 bases, the J end lost 6 bases, and 17 bases lay between the germline ends. The CDR3: CASSRMGGAGEQYF. The DNA of the CDR3 is TGTGCCAGCAGTCGCATGGGGGGCGCGGGCGAGCAGTACTTC.

The chain has TRBV11-2 and TRBJ2-7, with 9 bases fitting TRBD2. Germline loops: CDR1 SGHAT, CDR2 FQNNGV. After removal of 5 bases from V and 3 bases from J, the junction contained 5 bases not matched to a gene. This CDR3 is 14 amino acids long. In nucleotides, the CDR3 is TGTGCCAGCAGCCCGGGACTAGCTGGCTACGAGCAGTACTTC. This translates into CASSPGLAGYEQYF.

The chain couples TRBV6-5 to TRBJ2-7; 8 bases line up with TRBD1. Unmatched junction bases numbered 7, after V lost 0 bases and J lost 3 bases. The CDR3 contains 16 residues. Germline V lookup: CDR1 MNHEY, CDR2 SVGAGI. The CDR3 nucleotides read TGTGCCAGCAGTTACTCGTATCGGACAGGGCACTACGAGCAGTACTTC. It specifies CASSYSYRTGHYEQYF.

This chain joins TRBV25-1 and TRBJ2-5; D possibly matches TRBD1 or TRBD2 (6 bases each). The CDR3 loop spans 16 amino acids. The germline V gene has CDR1 MGHDK and CDR2 SYGVNS. Trimming stripped 5 bases from V and 4 bases from J, with 20 bases between. CDR3 region: CASSHLWGASRETQYF. The CDR3 region has the DNA TGTGCCAGCAGTCACTTATGGGGGGCATCAAGAGAGACCCAGTACTTC.

The chain employs TRBV6-5 and TRBJ1-1, with TRBD1 as a possible D gene (5 bases). CDR3 length: 14 amino acids. V lost 6 bases to trimming and J lost 1 base, with 12 bases between them. The germline gives CDR1 MNHEY, CDR2 SVGAGI. CDR3 bases: TGTGCCAGCAGCCCGGACACGCCGAACACTGAAGCTTTCTTT. Its protein product is CASSPDTPNTEAFF.

The chain joins TRBV4-3 to TRBJ2-7, with D perhaps TRBD1 (6 bases). CDR3 length: 16 residues. V was pared by 1 base and J by 2 bases, with 15 bases between. Looked up from germline, CDR1 is LGHNA and CDR2 is YSLEER. DNA for the CDR3: TGCGCCAGCAGCCAAGGGACAGCCCCAGAAACCTACGAGCAGTACTTC. It encodes CASSQGTAPETYEQYF.

The J gene is TRBJ2-5, the V gene TRBV29-1, with D perhaps TRBD2 (7 bases). Germline loops: CDR1 SQVTM, CDR2 ANQGSEA. The CDR3 sequence is 14 residues long. Trimming removed 4 bases from V and 1 base from J, with 13 bases in between. The CDR3 region is CSVGQGGGQETQYF. CDR3 nucleotides: TGCAGCGTTGGGCAGGGAGGGGGCCAAGAGACCCAGTACTTC.

The rearrangement uses TRBV28 and TRBJ1-2, with 7 bases lining up with TRBD1. Trimming took 6 bases from V and 4 from J; bases not matched to a gene: 14. In germline, CDR1 is MDHEN, CDR2 SYDVKM. The CDR3 is made up of 16 amino acids. The CDR3 here is CASSPPTGSPVYGYTF. CDR3 in DNA: TGTGCCAGCAGCCCTCCGACAGGGAGTCCTGTCTATGGCTACACCTTC.

This rearrangement joins TRBV28 to TRBJ2-5; D may be TRBD1 or TRBD2 (5 bases each). Trimming shortened V by 4 bases and J by 5 bases, and 17 bases separated the two germline ends. The CDR3 runs to 15 residues. CDR1 and CDR2 from the germline V gene are MDHEN and SYDVKM. CDR3 nucleotides: TGTGCCAGCAGTTCCCGGGGCCTTGCGTGGGAGACCCAGTACTTC. Protein product: CASSSRGLAWETQYF.